In its sample, the clone carrying this TCR beta chain was seen a few times. As yet, its antigen is unknown. To make TCR beta libraries, researchers used iRepertoire HTBI primers and Arm-PCR of CDR3 regions. MiXCR, applied by TCRdb to the multiplex PCR reads, yields one record per CDR3 protein. The sample shows 360,000 or so distinct CDR3 sequences, approximately 12% of them seen only once. The time point: newly diagnosed GD, antithyroid drugs for less than 3 months. The authors made the TCR library using RNA they extracted from PBMCs. This specimen comes from a study of regulatory T cells in long-lasting Graves disease. Findings and limits, study-wide: Comparison showed that persistent patients shared more public clonotypes (about 2,700) than new patients (nearly 1,000).

In addition, the sample was reused for a study of T cells in Graves' hyperthyroidism and ophthalmopathy.

The origin of this receptor is a woman younger than 30 with Graves disease. The sequencing used peripheral blood mononuclear cells (PBMCs), collected at new diagnosis, from a patient treated with antithyroid drugs.

CDR3 DNA sequence: TGTGCCAGTAGTGTAAAACAGGGGATGAACACTGAAGCTTTCTTT. It encodes CASSVKQGMNTEAFF. The rearrangement joins TRBV19 to TRBJ1-1, with 7 bases that match TRBD1. CDR1 LNHDA and CDR2 SQIVND come from the germline V gene (reference sequence). After removal of 5 bases from V and 0 bases from J, the junction contained 6 bases not matched to a gene. The CDR3 extends over 15 amino acids.